The 20 T cell receptor beta chains below all came from one sample that was sequenced in a study of human T cells and chemical hapten exposure (dated by TCRdb to the early 2020s). According to the study, the label for this sample's time point signals: patch test 3, about 24 weeks after DPC sensitization. The treatment or condition label, read with the paper, signifies: therapeutic diphenylcyclopropenone sensitization with weekly scalp DPC. The method was RACE. TCRdb lists the instrument as NextSeq 500. TCRdb itself trimmed the public reads at Q25 with fastp, ran MiXCR and retained productive beta chains. All rows with the same CDR3 protein become a single entry with the most common DNA and genes. The sample includes 82,000 or so distinct CDR3 sequences, with roughly 13% observed a single time. Roughly 6% of the sample is held by the ten biggest clonotypes. Sequencing was performed on whole blood, taken in connection with sensitization to the hapten diphenylcyclopropenone (DPC). Receptors originate from a woman aged 50 to 60 with alopecia areata. Some clones in this sample may be carry-over from other donors' samples.

This clonotype was recorded at least ten times. The chain employs TRBV3-1 and TRBJ2-3, with TRBD2 matching 9 bases. After removal of 5 bases from V and 9 bases from J, the junction contained 3 bases not matched to a gene. Germline CDR1 LGHDT, CDR2 YNNKEL (reference sequence). The CDR3 has 12 residues. The CDR3 DNA reads as TGTGCCAGCAGCGTAGCGGGAGTGACGCAGTATTTT. Translation gives CASSVAGVTQYF.

This clonotype was observed a few times. The rearrangement links TRBV5-6 to TRBJ1-1; 7 positions agree with TRBD1. The CDR3 runs to 14 residues. Germline assignment: CDR1 SGHDT and CDR2 YYEEEE. Trimming took 4 bases from V and 5 from J; bases not matched to a gene: 8. CDR3 loop: CASSPTGVRTEAFF. The DNA of the CDR3 is TGTGCCAGCAGCCCCACAGGGGTGAGGACTGAAGCTTTCTTT.

This chain connects TRBV27 to TRBJ2-7; unclear D gene. V lost 3 bases, J lost 3 bases, and 12 bases lay in between. This CDR3 has 14 amino acids. Looked up from germline, CDR1 is MNHEY and CDR2 is SMNVEV (reference sequence). For the CDR3, the DNA is TGTGCCAGCAGTTTTGCTGGAGTCGGCTACGAGCAGTACTTC. Its protein product is CASSFAGVGYEQYF.

The gene calls are TRBV10-3 and TRBJ2-1, with D perhaps TRBD2 (6 bases). Looked up from germline, CDR1 is ENHRY and CDR2 is SYGVKD. The CDR3 length is 15 residues. Trimming shortened V by 3 bases and J by 9 bases, and 18 bases separated the two germline ends. CDR3 sequence: CAISDWSSDVGEQFF. CDR3 in DNA: TGTGCCATCAGTGATTGGTCTAGCGACGTGGGTGAGCAGTTCTTC.

In this sample, this clonotype turned up a few times. V usage is TRBV19 and J usage is TRBJ1-4; D is undetermined. CDR1 is LNHDA and CDR2 is SQIVND in the germline V gene (reference sequence). Trimming pared 3 bases from V and 7 bases from J, leaving 15 bases between. This CDR3 is 15 amino acids long. The CDR3 bases are TGTGCCAGTAGTATTTCAGGTTCCGGTGGTGAAAAACTGTTTTTT. This sequence encodes CASSISGSGGEKLFF.

CDR3 DNA: TGTGCCATCAGTGACCCGCCCGCAGCCGGGACAGATACGCAGTATTTT. Its protein product is CAISDPPAAGTDTQYF. This chain links TRBV10-3 with TRBJ2-3; D is uncertain. Per the germline V gene, CDR1 is ENHRY and CDR2 is SYGVKD. The CDR3 runs to 16 residues. Trimming removed 3 bases at V and 3 bases at J, with 16 bases between.

This clonotype was counted a few times. J is TRBJ2-4 and V is TRBV6-5; TRBD1 aligns across 7 bases. V was clipped by 0 bases and J by 0 bases; unmatched bases: 5. CDR1 and CDR2 (germline): MNHEY, SVGAGI. The CDR3 runs to 17 residues. CDR3 DNA: TGTGCCAGCAGTTACTCGGGGACAGCTCTAGCCAAAAACATTCAGTACTTC. Its translation is CASSYSGTALAKNIQYF.

This clonotype has at least ten counts. The rearrangement links TRBV12-3 or TRBV12-4 to TRBJ2-5; 8 bases are a match to TRBD2. CDR3 length: 16 amino acids. J lost 5 bases, V lost 5 bases, and 13 bases had no gene match. CDR3: CASSPLQAGVAETQYF. The CDR3 DNA sequence: TGTGCCAGCAGTCCCCTCCAAGCGGGAGTTGCGGAGACCCAGTACTTC.

DNA of the CDR3: TGCAGCGTTCCGACAGGGCATTCTAGCACAGATACGCAGTATTTT. It is translated as CSVPTGHSSTDTQYF. The V gene is TRBV29-1, the J gene TRBJ2-3, with 7 bases lining up with TRBD1. This CDR3 contains 15 residues. V lost 5 bases, J lost 0 bases, and 8 bases stayed unmatched. From germline, CDR1 is SQVTM and CDR2 ANQGSEA.

This clonotype was detected many times. V is TRBV20-1 and J is TRBJ2-1; 9 positions agree with TRBD1. Germline V lookup: CDR1 DFQATT, CDR2 SNEGSKA (reference sequence). Unmatched junction bases numbered 11, after V lost 5 bases and J lost 9 bases. CDR3 length equals 14 residues. CDR3 residues: CSAESGTGLGEQFF. CDR3 bases: TGCAGTGCTGAGTCGGGGACAGGGTTAGGTGAGCAGTTCTTC.

This clonotype was counted ten times or more. V usage is TRBV2 and J usage is TRBJ2-1; TRBD2 agrees at 7 bases. J was trimmed by 0 bases and V by 3 bases; bases with no gene match: 11. The CDR3 has 18 amino acids. Germline V gene data show CDR1 as SNHLY and CDR2 as FYNNEI. In DNA, the CDR3 is TGTGCCAGCAGTGATAGGGTGAGCGGGACGGGCTCCTACAATGAGCAGTTCTTC. It yields the protein CASSDRVSGTGSYNEQFF.

This clonotype turned up a few times. V and J are TRBV29-1 and TRBJ1-4, with D uncertain. The CDR3 covers 12 residues. V shed 4 bases and J shed 3 bases, with 6 bases lying between them. CDR1 is SQVTM and CDR2 is ANQGSEA in the germline V gene. The CDR3 reads CSVGGSNEKLFF. Written as DNA, the CDR3 is TGCAGCGTTGGCGGGTCTAATGAAAAACTGTTTTTT.

Many counts were recorded for this clonotype. The chain recombines TRBV29-1 with TRBJ2-1; D gene uncertain. This CDR3 region has 11 residues. Trimming cost V 3 bases and J 10 bases, with 10 bases left between them. Germline V gives CDR1 SQVTM, CDR2 ANQGSEA. The CDR3 loop reads CSVDWYEEQFF. The CDR3 coding sequence is TGCAGCGTTGATTGGTATGAAGAGCAGTTCTTC.

In this sample, this clonotype turned up many times. This chain connects TRBV29-1 to TRBJ2-2, with 10 bases matching TRBD2. Germline V gives CDR1 SQVTM, CDR2 ANQGSEA. The CDR3 has 14 residues. V shed 7 bases and J 2 bases; nucleotides not matched to a gene: 4. The CDR3 DNA reads as TGCAGCGCCCGGACTAGCGGAAACACCGGGGAGCTGTTTTTT. This sequence encodes CSARTSGNTGELFF.

In its sample, this clonotype was seen many times. This chain connects TRBV19 to TRBJ2-4; 7 bases are shared with TRBD1. Germline-derived CDR1 and CDR2 are LNHDA and SQIVND (reference sequence). After removal of 2 bases from V and 0 bases from J, the junction contained 13 bases not matched to a gene. The CDR3 extends over 19 amino acids. CDR3 sequence (DNA): TGTGCCAGTAGTATAAGGACAGGTTCTTCCGGACTAGCCAAAAACATTCAGTACTTC. Residues: CASSIRTGSSGLAKNIQYF.

J is TRBJ1-2 and V is TRBV18; TRBD1 aligns across 8 bases. Losses at the gene ends were 3 bases for V and 4 bases for J; bases not matched to a gene: 16. The CDR3 is 18 amino acids. Germline V gene data show CDR1 as KGHSH and CDR2 as LQKENI. CDR3 DNA sequence: TGTGCCAGCTCACCCTCCGGACAGGGACAACAGGGGGGCTATGGCTACACCTTC. Amino acids: CASSPSGQGQQGGYGYTF. Drawing the rest from reference TRBV18 and TRBJ1-2, the complete variable domain is NAGVMQNPRHLVRRRGQEARLRCSPMKGHSHVYWYRQLPEEGLKFMVYLQKENIIDESGMPKERFSAEFPKEGPSILRIQQVVRGDSAAYFCASSPSGQGQQGGYGYTFGSGTRLTVV.

This clonotype was observed at least ten times. V and J are TRBV6-6 and TRBJ2-7, with 8 positions matching TRBD1. CDR1 is MNHNY, CDR2 SVGAGI, per germline (reference sequence). The CDR3 runs 12 residues. With V trimmed by 6 bases and J by 5 bases, 3 bases remained unmatched. CDR3 coding DNA: TGTGCCAGCAGGGACAGGGACCACGAGCAGTACTTC. This translates into CASRDRDHEQYF.

The chain employs TRBV18 and TRBJ2-5, with 9 bases fitting TRBD1. There are 12 residues in the CDR3. Germline CDR1 is KGHSH and CDR2 is LQKENI. V was clipped by 4 bases and J by 13 bases; unmatched bases: 7. Here the CDR3 reads CASSRDRGSPYF. In nucleotides, the CDR3 is TGTGCCAGCTCACGCGACAGGGGGTCCCCGTACTTC.

This clonotype was detected ten times or more. The genes are TRBV28 and TRBJ2-3, with D possibly matching TRBD2 (5 bases). The CDR3 is made up of 14 amino acids. CDR1 is MDHEN, CDR2 SYDVKM, per germline. V dropped 8 bases and J dropped 8 bases, with 20 bases sitting between them. CDR3 region: CASVLAGPPTTQYF. DNA for the CDR3: TGTGCCAGCGTGCTGGCGGGCCCCCCGACTACGCAGTATTTT.

At least ten counts were recorded for this clonotype. The V and J genes are TRBV29-1 and TRBJ1-1, with D perhaps matching TRBD1 (5 bases). This CDR3 has 13 amino acids. Germline CDR1 reads SQVTM; CDR2 reads ANQGSEA. V lost 8 bases, J lost 5 bases, and 18 bases lay in between. The CDR3, as DNA: TGCAGCACAACCACGGGGGGGGAGACTGAAGCTTTCTTT. Protein product: CSTTTGGETEAFF.